This TCR beta chain is from a study of T cell responses to AZD1222 COVID-19 vaccine. V lost 3 bases, J lost 2 bases, and 26 bases lay in between. Germline lookup yields CDR1 LGHDT and CDR2 YNNKEL (reference sequence). The CDR3 loop spans 20 amino acids. Findings and limits, study-wide: Baseline testing showed seropositivity in only six AZD1222 recipients.

Clones were read by immunoSEQ multiplex PCR, and TCRdb kept only the in-frame ones, dropping some. The table records about 120,000 clones, around 92% of them present only once. Of note for this clone: The antigen is not known.

The material sequenced was peripheral blood, taken on day 0 of AZD1222 vaccination. The sequence was collected from an adult in good health. The rearrangement joins TRBV3-1 (or the pseudogene TRBV3-2) to TRBJ1-5, with D tentatively TRBD1 (5 bases). CDR3: CASSQARRRAIGGGNQPQHF. The CDR3 DNA reads as TGTGCCAGCAGCCAGGCACGGCGGCGAGCCATCGGAGGGGGCAATCAGCCCCAGCATTTT.